These 5 T cell receptor beta chains were sequenced from one sample in a study of blood T cell repertoires in COVID-19. Assay: immunoSEQ multiplex PCR; the TCRdb copy retains only in-frame clones and omits some. The sample holds about 190,000 clones, over 75% seen once. Sequenced input: peripheral blood. The receptors come from a man over 45 who had recovered from COVID-19.

The rearrangement joins TRBV10-3 to TRBJ2-2, with 11 nucleotides matching TRBD1. Trimming at V came to 6 bases and at J to 6 bases, leaving 9 bases not matched to a gene. Germline lookup yields CDR1 ENHRY and CDR2 SYGVKD. The length of the CDR3 is 16 residues. For the CDR3, the DNA is TGTGCCATCAGCGGACAGGGGGCGCGGCAGTCCGGGGAGCTGTTTTTT. Its translation: CAISGQGARQSGELFF.

The chain has TRBV19 and TRBJ2-5, with unresolved D. Trimming took 5 bases from V and 5 from J, leaving 12 bases between them. The CDR3 extends over 13 amino acids. CDR1 and CDR2 (germline): LNHDA, SQIVND (reference sequence). The CDR3 DNA sequence: TGTGCCAGTAGTGCGGTCAACTGGGAGACCCAGTACTTC. Amino acids: CASSAVNWETQYF.

The chain carries TRBV7-2 and TRBJ2-1, with 12 bases that match TRBD2. This CDR3 has 15 amino acids. Germline V CDR1 and CDR2: SGHTA, FQGNSA. V dropped 6 bases and J dropped 5; count of bases not matched to a gene: 5. CDR3 sequence: CASSSRTSGNNEQFF. The CDR3 DNA follows: TGTGCCAGCAGTTCGAGGACTAGCGGGAACAATGAGCAGTTCTTC.

The chain links TRBV15 to TRBJ1-2; D is unresolved. Looked up from germline, CDR1 is LNHNV and CDR2 is YYDKDF (reference sequence). The CDR3 covers 13 residues. V dropped 1 base and J dropped 7 bases, with 10 bases sitting between them. The CDR3 region is CATSRVPGSGYTF. The CDR3 DNA follows: TGTGCCACCAGCAGAGTGCCAGGTAGTGGCTACACCTTC.

This clone was detected only once. This rearrangement joins TRBV6-5 to TRBJ2-7; D remains ambiguous. The length of the CDR3 is 14 residues. Germline CDR1 and CDR2: MNHEY and SVGAGI. V gave up 0 bases and J gave up 4 bases, with 10 bases separating them. The CDR3 spells CASSYSPEPYEQYF. The CDR3 nucleotides are TGTGCCAGCAGTTACTCGCCAGAACCTTACGAGCAGTACTTC.